What follows describes a single T cell receptor (beta chain). Clones were read by immunoSEQ multiplex PCR, and TCRdb kept only the in-frame ones, dropping some. Of approximately 49,000 clones listed, more than 65% are singletons. J lost 7 bases, V lost 2 bases, and 5 bases had no gene match. Germline CDR1 is GTSNPN and CDR2 is SVGIG (reference sequence). CDR3 length equals 13 residues. This sample stems from a study of T cell responses to AZD1222 COVID-19 vaccine. The V and J genes are TRBV30 and TRBJ1-5; TRBD1 matches 7 bases. This receptor was identified in an adult in good health. The sample here was peripheral blood, taken on day 0 of MenACWY control vaccination. The CDR3 region is CAWSHRGRQPQHF. Written as DNA, the CDR3 is TGTGCCTGGAGTCACAGGGGCAGGCAGCCCCAGCATTTT. The full variable domain, completed using reference TRBV30 and TRBJ1-5, is SQTIHQWPATLVQPVGSPLSLECTVEGTSNPNLYWYRQAAGRGLQLLFYSVGIGQISSEVPQNLSASRPQDRQFILSSKKLLLSDSGFYLCAWSHRGRQPQHFGDGTRLSIL.